This TCR beta chain is from a study of blood T cell repertoires in COVID-19. Study details: COVID-19 samples from acute and convalescent phases originated in the United States, Italy and Spain. PBMCs, B-cell-depleted T cells, or T cells provided the cDNA or gDNA that made up the material.

V lost 6 bases, J lost 1 base, and 4 bases stayed unmatched. The CDR3 is 14 residues long. Germline assignment: CDR1 LNHDA and CDR2 SQIVND (reference sequence). As handled by the study authors: Amplified reference gene primers provided the basis for estimating nucleated cell counts. Using immunoSEQ multiplex PCR, the repertoire was profiled, and TCRdb retains in-frame clones only, with some absent. The DNA was the basis for D and trimming; V, J and clone size are from that table. The repertoire holds 25,000 to 35,000 clones, with almost 90% as singletons. The genes are TRBV19 and TRBJ2-7, with 9 bases that match TRBD1. The sequenced sample consisted of peripheral blood. The TCR comes from a human donor in a cohort sampled during active COVID-19. The CDR3 is CASSRGQGSYEQYF. The CDR3 DNA follows: TGTGCCAGTAGCCGGGGACAGGGTTCCTACGAGCAGTACTTC. The full variable domain, its missing parts supplied by reference TRBV19 and TRBJ2-7, is DGGITQSPKYLFRKEGQNVTLSCEQNLNHDAMYWYRQDPGQGLRLIYYSQIVNDFQKGDIAEGYSVSREKKESFPLTVTSAQKNPTAFYLCASSRGQGSYEQYFGPGTRLTVT.